This T cell receptor beta chain was captured by sequencing in a study of blood T cell repertoires in COVID-19. Profiling relied on immunoSEQ multiplex PCR, and the TCRdb table lists in-frame clones only, not all of them. The table lists 270,000 or so clones, approximately 90% of them singletons. With 0 bases removed from V and 4 bases from J, the gap between germline ends came to 10 bases. Germline CDR1 is SGHRS and CDR2 is YFSETQ. This CDR3 has 14 residues. The chain has TRBV5-1 and TRBJ1-1; weak D call: TRBD1 (6 bases). The sequence was collected from a man in his forties or fifties who had been exposed to COVID-19. Sequenced: PBMCs or T cells enriched from blood (not recorded which). CDR3 sequence (DNA): TGCGCCAGCAGCTTGGCTGGGGGCTCCACTGAAGCTTTCTTT. This encodes CASSLAGGSTEAFF.